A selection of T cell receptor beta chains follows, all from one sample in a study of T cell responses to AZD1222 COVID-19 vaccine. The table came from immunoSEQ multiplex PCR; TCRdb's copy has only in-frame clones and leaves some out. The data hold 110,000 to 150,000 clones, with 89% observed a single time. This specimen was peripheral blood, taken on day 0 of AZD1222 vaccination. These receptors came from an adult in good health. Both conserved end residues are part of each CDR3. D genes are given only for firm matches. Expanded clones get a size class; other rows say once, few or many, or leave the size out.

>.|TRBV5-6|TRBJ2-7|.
TGTGCCAGCAGCTTGGTATCGGCGGCCTACGAGCAGTACTTC
CASSLVSAAYEQYF
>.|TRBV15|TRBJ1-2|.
TGTGCCACCAGCAGATCCAACGGGTACTATGGCTACACCTTC
CATSRSNGYYGYTF
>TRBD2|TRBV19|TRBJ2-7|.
TGTGCCAGTAGTGTAACGACTAGCGGGATCTACGAGCAGTACTTC
CASSVTTSGIYEQYF
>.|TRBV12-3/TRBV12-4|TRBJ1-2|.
TGTGCCAGCAGTCGGAGGGCAGGGCCTGGCTACACCTTC
CASSRRAGPGYTF
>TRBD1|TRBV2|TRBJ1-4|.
TGTGCCAGCAGTACGACAGGGTTTGGACTGTTTTTT
CASSTTGFGLFF
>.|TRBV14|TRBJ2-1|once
TGTGCCAGCAGCCAAGATGGCGAGTACAATGAGCAGTTCTTC
CASSQDGEYNEQFF
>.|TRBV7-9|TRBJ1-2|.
TGTGCCAGCAGCCCACTCATCGGGGGGTACTATGGCTACACCTTC
CASSPLIGGYYGYTF
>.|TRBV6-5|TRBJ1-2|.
TGTGCCAGCAGCCCCCAGGCCTCCTATGGCTACACCTTC
CASSPQASYGYTF
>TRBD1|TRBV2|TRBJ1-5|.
TGTGCCAGCAGTACGTACCGGGACAGGGTCAATCAGCCCCAGCATTTT
CASSTYRDRVNQPQHF
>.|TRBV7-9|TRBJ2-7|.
TGTGCCAGCAGCTTAGGATACCGGGAAGGCCTTTCCTACGAGCAGTACTTC
CASSLGYREGLSYEQYF
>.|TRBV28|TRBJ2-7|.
TGTGCCAGCCATGTAGGTGGAGAGCAGTACTTC
CASHVGGEQYF
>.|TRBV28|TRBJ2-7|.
TGTGCCAGTAAGCCAGGGCTCCCCTACGAGCAGTACTTC
CASKPGLPYEQYF
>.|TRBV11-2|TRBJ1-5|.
TGTGCCAGCTCGGACAGTAGCAATCAGCCCCAGCATTTT
CASSDSSNQPQHF
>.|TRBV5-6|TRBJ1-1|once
TGTGCCAGCAGCCATCTGTGGGGCGAGTACACTGAAGCTTTCTTT
CASSHLWGEYTEAFF
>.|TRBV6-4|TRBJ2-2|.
TGTGCCAGCAGTGGAGGAAACACCGGGGAGCTGTTTTTT
CASSGGNTGELFF
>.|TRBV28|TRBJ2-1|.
TGTGCCAGCAGACCAGGTAGAAGTGAGCAGTTCTTC
CASRPGRSEQFF
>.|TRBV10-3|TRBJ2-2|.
TGTGCCATCAGTGAGCCTACAGGGACGGCGAACACCGGGGAGCTGTTTTTT
CAISEPTGTANTGELFF
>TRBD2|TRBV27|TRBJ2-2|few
TGTGCCAGCAGTTCTGGGAGGGCCGCCGGGGAGCTGTTTTTT
CASSSGRAAGELFF
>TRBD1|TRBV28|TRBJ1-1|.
TGTGCCAGCAGTACACCCGGGACAGGGAACACTGAAGCTTTCTTT
CASSTPGTGNTEAFF
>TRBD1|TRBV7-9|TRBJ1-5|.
TGTGCCAGCAGCTTAGCTCTCGGGACAGCCGAGGGCAATCAGCCCCAGCATTTT
CASSLALGTAEGNQPQHF
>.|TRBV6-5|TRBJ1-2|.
TGTGCCAGCAGTTTCGGGACAAAAACTAACTATGGCTACACCTTC
CASSFGTKTNYGYTF
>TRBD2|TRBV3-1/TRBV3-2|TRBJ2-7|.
TGTGCCAGCAACCCTAGCGGGGGAAACTACGAGCAGTACTTC
CASNPSGGNYEQYF
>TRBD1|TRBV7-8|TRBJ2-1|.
TGTGCCAGCAGGGACAGGGTCGCCCACAATGAGCAGTTCTTC
CASRDRVAHNEQFF
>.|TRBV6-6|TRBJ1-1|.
TGTGCCAGCAGCCCCGTAGAGGGGCTCTCTGCTGAAGCTTTCTTT
CASSPVEGLSAEAFF
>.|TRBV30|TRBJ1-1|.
TGTGCCTGGAGTCGGACTTTGAACACTGAAGCTTTCTTT
CAWSRTLNTEAFF
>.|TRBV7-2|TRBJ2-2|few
TGTGCCAGCAGCCCAGGGTCGGGGAACACCGGGGAGCTGTTTTTT
CASSPGSGNTGELFF
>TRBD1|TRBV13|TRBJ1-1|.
TGTGCCAGCAGCCCAAGGACAGGGGCGAACACTGAAGCTTTCTTT
CASSPRTGANTEAFF
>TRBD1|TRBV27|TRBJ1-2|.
TGTGCCAGCAGTTCGGACAGGGGGCCTTTAAGACATGGCTACACCTTC
CASSSDRGPLRHGYTF
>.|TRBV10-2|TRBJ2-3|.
TGCGCCAGCAAACAGGGTCGGGGCACAGATACGCAGTATTTT
CASKQGRGTDTQYF
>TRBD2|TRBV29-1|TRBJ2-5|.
TGCAGCGTTGGGCGGGGGGGCCTAGTCGAGACCCAGTACTTC
CSVGRGGLVETQYF
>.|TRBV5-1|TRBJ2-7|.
TGCGCCAGCAGCTTGGCGTGGCAAGACGAGCAGTACTTC
CASSLAWQDEQYF
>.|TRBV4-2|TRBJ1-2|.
TGTGCCAGCAGCCAAGGTTTTTTGGAAGTACGCGGCTACACCTTC
CASSQGFLEVRGYTF
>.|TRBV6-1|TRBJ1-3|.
TGTGCCAGCAGTGAAGCTCGGGCGGGTCAGGGAAACACCATATATTTT
CASSEARAGQGNTIYF
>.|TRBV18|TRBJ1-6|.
TGTGCCAGCTCAAGACAGGAAACGGAGTCACCCCTCCACTTT
CASSRQETESPLHF
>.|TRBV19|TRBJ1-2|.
TGTGCCAGTAGGCAGGGCGCCAGCAATGGCTACACCTTC
CASRQGASNGYTF
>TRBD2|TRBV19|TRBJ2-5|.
TGTGCCAGTAGTACTGGGACTAGTGAGGAGACCCAGTACTTC
CASSTGTSEETQYF
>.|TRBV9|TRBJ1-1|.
TGTGCCAGCAGCTTGATGAGTCAAGTAGGGACTGAAGCTTTCTTT
CASSLMSQVGTEAFF
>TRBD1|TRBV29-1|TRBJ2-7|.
TGCAGCGTTGTACATACAGGACAGGGCGACGAGCAGTACTTC
CSVVHTGQGDEQYF
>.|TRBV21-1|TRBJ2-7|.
TGTGCCAGCAGCACTAGGTCCGGGCGGTGCGCCTACGAGCAGTACTTC
CASSTRSGRCAYEQYF
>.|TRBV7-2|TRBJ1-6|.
TGTGCCAGCAGCTTTTCAGGTATCGGCTCACCCCTCCACTTT
CASSFSGIGSPLHF
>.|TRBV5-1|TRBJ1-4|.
TGCGCCAGCCGCAGAGATAATGAAAAACTGTTTTTT
CASRRDNEKLFF
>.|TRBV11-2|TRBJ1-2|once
TGTGCCAGCAGCGCGGACTTACAACGCCATGGCTACACCTTC
CASSADLQRHGYTF
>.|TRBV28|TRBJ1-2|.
TGTGCCAGCAGTTTAGTCCTATGGGGGGCCTTTCTCTATGGCTACACCTTC
CASSLVLWGAFLYGYTF
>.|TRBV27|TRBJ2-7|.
TGTGCCAGCAAAAAGCAGGGGCTGGATAACTACGAGCAGTACTTC
CASKKQGLDNYEQYF
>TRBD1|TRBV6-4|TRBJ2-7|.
TGTGCCAGCAGGAGGGACAGGGACGAGCAGTACTTC
CASRRDRDEQYF
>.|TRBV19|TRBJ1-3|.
TGTGCCAGTAGCCCCCGCGGGGCAGGAAACACCATATATTTT
CASSPRGAGNTIYF